These T cell receptor beta chains were read from a single sample in a study of cytomegalovirus exposure and HLA in healthy donors. TCRdb keeps only in-frame clones here, not all; method: immunoSEQ multiplex PCR. The data show approximately 81,000 clones, with 70% to 85% seen just once and 3% held by the top ten. Sequencing input: PBMCs. The receptors come from a man aged 45-65 years in good health and CMV-seropositive. Both conserved end residues are part of each CDR3. The order of the fields is clone size, V gene, J gene, D gene, CDR3 DNA, CDR3 protein. D genes are given only for firm matches. Clone size is not always given. Where it is, it says once, few, many or a class for expanded clones.

size: NA; V: TRBV18; J: TRBJ2-1; D: TRBD2; DNA: TGTGCCAGCTCACCAACTAGCGGTAACAATGAGCAGTTCTTC; CDR3: CASSPTSGNNEQFF
size: NA; V: TRBV19; J: TRBJ2-7; D: TRBD1; DNA: TGTGCCAGTAGTCCACCCGGGACAGCCTACGAGCAGTACTTC; CDR3: CASSPPGTAYEQYF
size: once; V: TRBV10-3; J: TRBJ1-2; D: NA; DNA: TGTGCCATCAGTGCGGTAGTCGGGTCAAACTATGGCTACACCTTC; CDR3: CAISAVVGSNYGYTF
size: NA; V: TRBV19; J: TRBJ1-3; D: NA; DNA: TGTGCCAGTAGGGGGGGGGCGAAGAGCTCTGGAAACACCATATATTTT; CDR3: CASRGGAKSSGNTIYF
size: NA; V: TRBV14; J: TRBJ2-1; D: NA; DNA: TGTGCCAGCAGCCATGACGGACACGGCCTTTCCTACAATGAGCAGTTCTTC; CDR3: CASSHDGHGLSYNEQFF
size: NA; V: TRBV5-5; J: TRBJ2-3; D: NA; DNA: TGTGCCAGCAGCTTGGGCAGAACCGATACGCAGTATTTT; CDR3: CASSLGRTDTQYF
size: NA; V: TRBV11-2; J: TRBJ2-1; D: NA; DNA: TGTGCCAGCAGCTTAAAAATCACTAGCTCCTACAATGAGCAGTTCTTC; CDR3: CASSLKITSSYNEQFF
size: NA; V: TRBV5-6; J: TRBJ2-1; D: TRBD1; DNA: TGTGCCAGCAGCTTACCGGGACAGGGGTTGAATGAGCAGTTCTTC; CDR3: CASSLPGQGLNEQFF
size: NA; V: TRBV7-9; J: TRBJ1-2; D: NA; DNA: TGTGCCAGCAGCTCGCAGGGTGCCACCTATGGCTACACCTTC; CDR3: CASSSQGATYGYTF
size: NA; V: TRBV6-1; J: TRBJ2-2; D: NA; DNA: TGTGCCAGCAGCGCGACTGGGACCGGGGAGCTGTTTTTT; CDR3: CASSATGTGELFF
size: NA; V: TRBV27; J: TRBJ2-7; D: TRBD2; DNA: TGTGCCAGCAGCACCGGGACTATCCATGAGCAGTACTTC; CDR3: CASSTGTIHEQYF
size: NA; V: TRBV27; J: TRBJ2-7; D: TRBD1; DNA: TGTGCCAGCAGTTTTACCTCCCCGAGACAGGGGACTTCCTACGAGCAGTACTTC; CDR3: CASSFTSPRQGTSYEQYF
size: once; V: TRBV2; J: TRBJ2-1; D: TRBD2; DNA: TGTGCCAGCAAAGTCGATGCGGGGGGCCTGGATGAGCAGTTCTTC; CDR3: CASKVDAGGLDEQFF
size: few; V: TRBV6-5; J: TRBJ2-4; D: NA; DNA: TGTGCCAGCAGTTACTCTCGCTTCGGACTTGGAAACAGTCAGTACTTC; CDR3: CASSYSRFGLGNSQYF
size: NA; V: TRBV27; J: TRBJ1-5; D: NA; DNA: TGTGCCAGCAGCCCAGGGGTGGGCAATCAGCCCCAGCATTTT; CDR3: CASSPGVGNQPQHF
size: NA; V: TRBV5-1; J: TRBJ1-3; D: NA; DNA: TGCGCCAGCAGCTTGGAGGGACAAGCTGGAAACACCATATATTTT; CDR3: CASSLEGQAGNTIYF
size: NA; V: TRBV11-2; J: TRBJ2-7; D: TRBD1; DNA: TGTGCCAGCAGCTCCCTGACAGGGAACTACGAGCAGTACTTC; CDR3: CASSSLTGNYEQYF
size: NA; V: TRBV4-3; J: TRBJ2-6; D: NA; DNA: TGCGCCAGCAGCCAAGCCCCCGCTGGGGCCAACGTCCTGACTTTC; CDR3: CASSQAPAGANVLTF
size: NA; V: TRBV7-8; J: TRBJ1-3; D: NA; DNA: TGTGCCAGCACCCTTTTCGTGACGACGGGCTCTGGAAACACCATATATTTT; CDR3: CASTLFVTTGSGNTIYF
size: NA; V: TRBV9; J: TRBJ1-1; D: NA; DNA: TGTGCCAGCAGCGTAGGAGCGAACACTGAAGCTTTCTTT; CDR3: CASSVGANTEAFF
size: NA; V: TRBV27; J: TRBJ2-5; D: TRBD1; DNA: TGTGCCAGCAGTCCAAGAACCGGGACAGGGTACCAAGAGACCCAGTACTTC; CDR3: CASSPRTGTGYQETQYF
size: NA; V: TRBV14; J: TRBJ1-1; D: NA; DNA: TGTGCCAGCAGCCACGCAGGGGCCACTGAAGCTTTCTTT; CDR3: CASSHAGATEAFF
size: NA; V: TRBV11-3; J: TRBJ1-4; D: NA; DNA: TGTGCCAGCAGCCATCCTCGGGCAGGGAATGAAAAACTGTTTTTT; CDR3: CASSHPRAGNEKLFF
size: NA; V: TRBV6-6; J: TRBJ2-4; D: TRBD2; DNA: TGTGCCAGCAGTCCTCTAGCGGGAGTAGTAAACATTCAGTACTTC; CDR3: CASSPLAGVVNIQYF
size: NA; V: TRBV29-1; J: TRBJ2-3; D: TRBD1; DNA: TGCAGCGTTGAAGGTTACTTCAGGGGGAGCACAGATACGCAGTATTTT; CDR3: CSVEGYFRGSTDTQYF
size: once; V: TRBV4-1; J: TRBJ2-7; D: TRBD1; DNA: TGCGCCAGCAGCCCCGAGGGACAGGCGACGCGGGAGCAGTACTTC; CDR3: CASSPEGQATREQYF
size: NA; V: TRBV7-8; J: TRBJ2-5; D: NA; DNA: TGTGCCAGCAGCCTCCCTAGGACTACCCAAGAGACCCAGTACTTC; CDR3: CASSLPRTTQETQYF
size: NA; V: TRBV30; J: TRBJ1-5; D: NA; DNA: TGTGCCTGGAGTGTGACCCGATGGGCCTCGCCCCAGCATTTT; CDR3: CAWSVTRWASPQHF
size: NA; V: TRBV19; J: TRBJ2-4; D: TRBD2; DNA: TGTGCCAGTAGCATAGGGCGGGGGGGGGCCAAAAACATTCAGTACTTC; CDR3: CASSIGRGGAKNIQYF